This T cell receptor (beta chain) appears in the sequencing data of a study of OX40 agonist ivuxolimab in advanced cancers. Study overall: Dose-escalation patients were diagnosed with hepatocellular carcinoma, melanoma, renal cell cancer or head and neck cancer.

This clone has only a few counts. Its antigen is not identified. The CDR3 contains 14 residues. Trimming stripped 5 bases from V and 9 bases from J, with 17 bases between. CDR1 and CDR2 (germline): MNHNS, SASEGT. Blood was sampled at baseline, cycle 4 day 1, and cycle 7 day 1. Clones were read by immunoSEQ multiplex PCR, and TCRdb kept only the in-frame ones, dropping some. The profile shows under 70,000 clones, 70% to 90% of them singletons. Whole-study results and caveats: Patients with a partial response at 0.1-3.0 mg/kg had among the lowest clonal expansion. Among expanded peripheral T cells, antigen specificity went undetermined.

The sequence was collected from an adult with an advanced solid tumor such as melanoma, head and neck, liver or kidney cancer. The sequencing used CD4+ or CD8+ T cells sorted from blood, collected in a trial of the OX40 agonist ivuxolimab. The chain combines TRBV6-1 with TRBJ2-1; maybe TRBD2 (6 bases). CDR3 loop: CASSSGLGGGEQFF. Written as DNA, the CDR3 is TGTGCCAGCAGTTCGGGACTGGGGGGTGGTGAGCAGTTCTTC.